This record covers a single TCR beta chain. This specimen belongs to a study of cytomegalovirus exposure and HLA in healthy donors. CDR3 size: 14 residues. Germline V gene data show CDR1 as MGHDK and CDR2 as SYGVNS. Amplification used 60 Vbeta primers and 13 Jbeta primers. TCRdb's copy holds only in-frame clones and misses some; the assay was immunoSEQ multiplex PCR. The repertoire consists of about 130,000 clones, with 70% to 85% occurring once and the leading ten covering around 2.5%. This rearrangement joins TRBV25-1 to TRBJ2-5; 7 nucleotides match TRBD1. The better agreement between TRBJ2-7 and the DNA end casts doubt on the J call. This TCR was recovered from an older woman in good health and CMV-seropositive. Sequencing input: PBMCs. Here the CDR3 DNA reads TGTGCCAGCAGTGAATTTGGGACAGCCTACGAGCAGTACTTC. It codes for CASSEFGTAYEQYF.